This T cell receptor (beta chain) came from a study of blood T cell repertoires in COVID-19. Study-level background: Samples taken during acute and convalescent COVID-19 were collected in the United States, Italy and Spain. Sources were T cells, B-cell-depleted T cells, or PBMCs; the material itself was cDNA or gDNA.

The authors' processing: How many nucleated cells were present was estimated from reference gene primer amplification. Profiling relied on immunoSEQ multiplex PCR, and the TCRdb table lists in-frame clones only, not all of them. V and J calls and clone size are given by that table; D and trimming were obtained from the DNA. There are fewer than 25,000 clones in the sample; roughly nine tenths occur only once, and roughly a tenth lies in the top ten. V dropped 1 base and J dropped 0 bases, with 16 bases sitting between them. CDR3 length equals 18 residues. Germline V gene data show CDR1 as SEHNR and CDR2 as FQNEAQ (reference sequence).

The sequence was obtained from a man aged 70 or older with acute or convalescent COVID-19. The V and J genes are TRBV7-9 and TRBJ2-1, with D perhaps TRBD2 (5 bases). What was sequenced was peripheral blood. CDR3 residues: CASSLEMLAGRSYNEQFF. The CDR3 DNA is TGTGCCAGCAGCTTAGAAATGTTGGCGGGCCGCTCCTACAATGAGCAGTTCTTC.